This TCR beta chain originates from a study of T cell responses to AZD1222 COVID-19 vaccine. This CDR3 has 15 residues. Germline CDR1 reads MDHEN; CDR2 reads SYDVKM. Between the trimmed V and J ends, which lost 6 bases and 4 bases, there was a span of 17 bases. Profiled with immunoSEQ multiplex PCR; TCRdb holds only in-frame clones, not every one. This sample carries 89,000 or so clones, about 86% of them seen once, and the ten largest clones take roughly 5.6%. Second doses at about 4 or about 12 weeks were pooled. Points from the study as a whole: No day 14 peak samples; only post-peak repertoires were characterized. Donors skewed white British and female; clonal diversity was possibly underestimated.

Regarding this clone: The antigen is undetermined.

The V and J genes are TRBV28 and TRBJ2-3; TRBD1 is a possible D gene (6 bases). Sequencing used peripheral blood, obtained 28 days after the second AZD1222 dose. This TCR was sampled from an adult who received the AZD1222 COVID-19 vaccine. The CDR3 sequence is CASRSGVLRADTQYF. The DNA for the CDR3 is TGTGCCAGCAGGTCAGGGGTCCTACGTGCAGATACGCAGTATTTT. The variable domain in full, with the rest retrieved from reference TRBV28 and TRBJ2-3, is DVKVTQSSRYLVKRTGEKVFLECVQDMDHENMFWYRQDPGLGLRLIYFSYDVKMKEKGDIPEGYSVSREKKERFSLILESASTNQTSMYLCASRSGVLRADTQYFGPGTRLTVL.